This T cell receptor beta chain was captured in a study of T cells in women clearing cervical HPV infection. Study details: Donors had HPV16-related CIN3 or worse; 2 had invasive cancer.

TCR beta CDR3 amplified by multiplex PCR from about 1200 ng genomic DNA. TCRdb's table, derived via immunoSEQ multiplex PCR, lists solely in-frame clones and lacks some. The table lists tens of thousands of clones. Each participant carried one incident cervical HPV16 infection only. The sample comprised blood buffy coat. The clonotype comes from a woman aged 18-70 years with a cervical HPV16 infection that either progressed to CIN3+ or cleared (not recorded which).

The sequenced CDR3 bases are TGTGCCAGCAGTTTAGGACAGGTTGGAAAA. Translation gives CASSLGQVGK. The CDR3 in full is CASSLGQVGKLFF. The rearrangement uses TRBV2 and TRBJ1-4, with 7 bases identical to TRBD1. Sequencing ends 3 residues short of the CDR3 end; the germline J gene provides the rest. CDR1 SNHLY and CDR2 FYNNEI come from the germline V gene. J gave up 10 bases and V 5 bases, and 7 bases lay outside the gene matches. CDR3 length: 13 amino acids.